This T cell receptor (beta chain) was sequenced during a study of T cell changes during pregnancy in multiple sclerosis (dated by TCRdb to the late 2010s). Regarding the research as a whole: The study looked at changes in the T cell repertoire across pregnancy in women with multiple sclerosis.

From its cysteine to its phenylalanine, the CDR3 spans 15 amino acids. The CDR3 DNA has 45 bases and is translated from base 1. The germline V gene (reference sequence) yields MNHEY for CDR1 and SMNVEV for CDR2. The junction carries 13 bases between V and J, which are trimmed by 2 bases and 6 bases respectively. Remarks on this clone: Its antigen is currently not known. No per-base quality is available; no much larger clone lies one base away.

The library was made by the immunoSEQ multiplex PCR assay. TCRdb mirrors the immuneACCESS table, restricted to in-frame sequences. Some clones are absent from its copies; in checked studies, under half trace to an unresolved V gene, and the reason for the others is unknown. The sample has about 69,000 clones on record, roughly 90% of them singletons. The ten largest clones represent 1.4% of the sample. Sequenced here: peripheral blood, sampled in the third trimester of pregnancy. The chain employs TRBV27 and TRBJ2-2, and the D gene may be TRBD2, 5 bases matching. The TCR sequence derives from a female donor with multiple sclerosis, enrolled in a pregnancy study. CDR3 region: CASSLRGPYPGELFF. The bases read TGTGCCAGCAGTTTAAGAGGGCCCTATCCCGGGGAGCTGTTTTTT.